The clone carrying this TCR beta chain was recorded only once. These data originate in a study of blood T cell repertoires in COVID-19. On the study more broadly: The United States, Italy and Spain were the sources of the acute and convalescent COVID-19 samples. Sources were T cells, B-cell-depleted T cells, or PBMCs; the material itself was cDNA or gDNA.

The CDR3 is 12 amino acids. The V end was cut by 2 bases, the J end by 6 bases, with 8 bases between. The germline gives CDR1 MDHEN, CDR2 SYDVKM. Original processing methods: Reference gene primer amplification gave nucleated cell count estimates. The method was immunoSEQ multiplex PCR; TCRdb's version includes in-frame clones alone and lacks a portion of them. That table furnishes V, J and clone size, whereas the DNA furnished D and trimming. This repertoire shows about 110,000 clones, around 90% found once; its top ten account for 2% to 2.5%. The sequence derives from a human donor in a cohort sampled during active COVID-19. Input material: peripheral blood. This chain links TRBV28 with TRBJ2-7, with D unresolved. The CDR3 loop is CASSLASGEQYF. In DNA, the CDR3 is TGTGCCAGCAGTTTAGCCTCGGGCGAGCAGTACTTC.